This T cell receptor (beta chain) was identified during a study of T-cell reconstitution after alpha-beta-depleted transplantation in children. The study's findings and limits: Reportedly, alpha-beta T cells present about two months post-transplant originated from several hundred expanded clones of graft origin. At the one-year point after transplant, T-cell counts and TCRbeta diversity were found to come mostly from T cells that had been newly produced.

For TCRbeta, the library was prepared with unique molecular identifiers. One entry per CDR3 protein results from TCRdb running MiXCR on the PCR reads. Of 400,000 to 550,000 distinct CDR3 sequences listed, more than 9% are singletons. Note on this clonotype: Its antigen is as yet unknown. This may stem from a read error, because a much larger clone lies one nucleotide away.

The sequences come from PBMCs, collected before TCRalphabeta/CD19-depleted stem cell transplant. The sequence was collected from a child younger than 10 with inherited bone marrow failure, due to receive a stem cell transplant.

CDR3 bases: TGTGCCAGTCAAGGGACAGTGGCCTACGAGCAGTACTTC. Translated: CASQGTVAYEQYF. V and J are TRBV7-9 and TRBJ2-7; 7 bases agree with TRBD1. CDR3 length: 13 residues. Trimming cost V 9 bases and J 2 bases; bases outside gene matches: 7. Germline CDR1 reads SEHNR; CDR2 reads FQNEAQ (reference sequence).